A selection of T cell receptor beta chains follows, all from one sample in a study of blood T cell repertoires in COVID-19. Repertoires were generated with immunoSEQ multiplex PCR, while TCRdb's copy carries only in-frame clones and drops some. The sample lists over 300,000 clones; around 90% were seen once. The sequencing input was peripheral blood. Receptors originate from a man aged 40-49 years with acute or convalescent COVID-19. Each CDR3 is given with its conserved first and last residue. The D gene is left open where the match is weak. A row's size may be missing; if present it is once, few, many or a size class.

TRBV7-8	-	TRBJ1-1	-	CASTPDGRGTEAFF	TGTGCCAGCACCCCGGACGGTAGGGGCACTGAAGCTTTCTTT
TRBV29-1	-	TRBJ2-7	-	CSVGLGSAYEQYF	TGCAGCGTTGGACTAGGATCCGCCTACGAGCAGTACTTC
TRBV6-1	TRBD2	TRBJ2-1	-	CASSEVPAGGNEQFF	TGTGCCAGCAGTGAAGTTCCTGCGGGGGGCAATGAGCAGTTCTTC
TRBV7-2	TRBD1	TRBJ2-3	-	CASSLGISGQGEDTQYF	TGTGCCAGCAGCTTGGGGATATCAGGACAGGGGGAAGATACGCAGTATTTT
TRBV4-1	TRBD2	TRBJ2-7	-	CASSQDLNPSGSYEQYF	TGCGCCAGCAGCCAAGATCTTAATCCTAGCGGGAGCTACGAGCAGTACTTC
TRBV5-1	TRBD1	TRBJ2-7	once	CASSLGGVDRDYEQYF	TGCGCCAGCAGCTTGGGGGGAGTCGACAGGGACTACGAGCAGTACTTC
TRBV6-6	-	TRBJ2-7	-	CASSYTGPSYEQYF	TGTGCCAGCAGTTACACAGGTCCATCCTACGAGCAGTACTTC
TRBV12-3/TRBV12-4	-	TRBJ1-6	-	CATTAEPNSPLHF	TGTGCCACCACGGCGGAACCTAATTCACCCCTCCACTTT
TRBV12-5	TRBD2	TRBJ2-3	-	CASGPGGLFPTQYF	TGTGCTAGTGGCCCGGGAGGACTTTTCCCTACGCAGTATTTT
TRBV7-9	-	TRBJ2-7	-	CASSLGGRDEQYF	TGTGCCAGCAGCTTGGGGGGTCGGGACGAGCAGTACTTC
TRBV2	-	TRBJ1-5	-	CASSVQGRQPQHF	TGTGCCAGCAGTGTACAGGGTCGGCAGCCCCAGCATTTT
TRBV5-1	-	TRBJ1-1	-	CASSFRPENTEAFF	TGCGCCAGCAGCTTCAGGCCAGAGAACACTGAAGCTTTCTTT
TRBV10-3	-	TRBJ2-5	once	CAISNYRNQETQYF	TGTGCCATCAGTAACTACAGGAACCAAGAGACCCAGTACTTC
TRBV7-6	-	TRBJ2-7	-	CASSLVSGAGNEQYF	TGTGCCAGCAGCTTAGTCTCTGGGGCAGGGAACGAGCAGTACTTC
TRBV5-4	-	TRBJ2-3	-	CASSLDRTDTQYF	TGTGCCAGCAGCTTGGACCGGACAGATACGCAGTATTTT
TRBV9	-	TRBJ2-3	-	CASSPWGDPYTDTQYF	TGTGCCAGCAGCCCGTGGGGGGACCCCTACACAGATACGCAGTATTTT
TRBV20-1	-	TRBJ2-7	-	CSARLDREQYF	TGCAGTGCTAGGCTCGACAGGGAGCAGTACTTC
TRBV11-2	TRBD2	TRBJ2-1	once	CASSFPPGGRANEQFF	TGTGCCAGCAGTTTCCCCCCCGGCGGGAGGGCTAATGAGCAGTTCTTC
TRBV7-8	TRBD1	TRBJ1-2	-	CASSLGRTGFVGYGYTF	TGTGCCAGCAGCTTAGGACGGACAGGGTTTGTTGGCTATGGCTACACCTTC
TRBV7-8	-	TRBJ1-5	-	CASSLERVRAYSNQPQHF	TGTGCCAGCAGCTTAGAAAGGGTCAGGGCGTATAGCAATCAGCCCCAGCATTTT
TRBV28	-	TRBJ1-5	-	CASILGGGGGNQPQHF	TGTGCCAGCATCCTGGGAGGGGGGGGCGGCAATCAGCCCCAGCATTTT
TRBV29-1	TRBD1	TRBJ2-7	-	CSVVPIRGPIGQYF	TGCAGCGTTGTCCCCATCAGGGGGCCTATCGGGCAGTACTTC
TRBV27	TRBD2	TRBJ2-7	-	CASRTSGSGYEQYF	TGTGCCAGCAGGACTAGCGGGAGTGGCTACGAGCAGTACTTC
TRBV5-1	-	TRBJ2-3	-	CASSPSEGAGDTQYF	TGCGCCAGCAGCCCCTCGGAGGGGGCAGGGGATACGCAGTATTTT
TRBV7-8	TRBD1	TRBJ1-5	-	CASSLEPGQGLGQPQHF	TGTGCCAGCAGCTTAGAGCCGGGACAGGGGTTGGGGCAGCCCCAGCATTTT
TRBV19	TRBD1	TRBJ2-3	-	CASRDRGPDTQYF	TGTGCCAGCAGAGACAGGGGCCCAGATACGCAGTATTTT
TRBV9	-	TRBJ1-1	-	CASSVDNTNTEAFF	TGTGCCAGCAGCGTAGATAACACGAACACTGAAGCTTTCTTT
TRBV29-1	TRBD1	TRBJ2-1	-	CSVDRESSEQFF	TGCAGCGTGGACAGGGAGTCATCTGAGCAGTTCTTC
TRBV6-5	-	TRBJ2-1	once	CASRRGTALNEQFF	TGTGCCAGCAGGAGGGGGACGGCTTTAAATGAGCAGTTCTTC
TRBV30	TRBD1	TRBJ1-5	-	CAWRVGGDQPQHF	TGTGCCTGGAGAGTAGGGGGCGATCAGCCCCAGCATTTT
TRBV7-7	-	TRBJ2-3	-	CASSLQGMTDTQYF	TGTGCTAGCAGCTTACAGGGAATGACAGATACGCAGTATTTT
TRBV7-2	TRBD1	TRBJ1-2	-	CASSPRGAISNYGYTF	TGTGCCAGCAGCCCCAGGGGGGCTATCTCTAACTATGGCTACACCTTC
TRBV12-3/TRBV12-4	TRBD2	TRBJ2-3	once	CASTTSGPDTQYF	TGTGCCAGTACGACTAGCGGCCCAGATACGCAGTATTTT
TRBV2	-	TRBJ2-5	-	CASIKSGPQEGETQYF	TGTGCCAGCATCAAATCCGGGCCGCAGGAGGGGGAGACCCAGTACTTC
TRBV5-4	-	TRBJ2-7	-	CASSLEGGRSSYEQYF	TGTGCCAGCAGCTTGGAGGGGGGGCGCTCCTCCTACGAGCAGTACTTC
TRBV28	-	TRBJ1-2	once	CASSVTSNTDGYTF	TGTGCCAGCAGTGTAACTAGTAATACTGATGGCTACACCTTC
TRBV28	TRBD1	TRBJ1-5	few	CASSSRTGLAPQHF	TGTGCCAGCAGTAGTCGGACAGGGCTAGCTCCCCAGCATTTT
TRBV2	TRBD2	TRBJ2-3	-	CASSGTSGGSDTQYF	TGTGCCAGCAGCGGGACTAGCGGGGGGTCTGATACGCAGTATTTT
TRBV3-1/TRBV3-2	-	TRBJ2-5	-	CASALQRGSREETQYF	TGTGCCAGCGCTCTTCAACGTGGGAGTCGCGAAGAGACCCAGTACTTC
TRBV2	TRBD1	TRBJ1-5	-	CASTTTGMGQPQHF	TGTGCCAGCACAACGACAGGGATGGGTCAGCCCCAGCATTTT
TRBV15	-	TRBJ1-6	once	CATSRAGGISSYNSPLHF	TGTGCCACCAGCAGAGCGGGGGGGATCAGCTCCTATAATTCACCCCTCCACTTT
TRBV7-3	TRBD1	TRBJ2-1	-	CASSLTGTGINEQFF	TGTGCCAGCAGCCTGACCGGGACAGGGATCAATGAGCAGTTCTTC
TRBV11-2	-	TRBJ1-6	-	CASSLPAYNSPLHF	TGTGCCAGCAGCTTACCGGCCTATAATTCACCCCTCCACTTT
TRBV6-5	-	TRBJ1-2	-	CASSSRTRNYGYTF	TGTGCCAGCAGTTCTCGGACACGGAACTATGGCTACACCTTC